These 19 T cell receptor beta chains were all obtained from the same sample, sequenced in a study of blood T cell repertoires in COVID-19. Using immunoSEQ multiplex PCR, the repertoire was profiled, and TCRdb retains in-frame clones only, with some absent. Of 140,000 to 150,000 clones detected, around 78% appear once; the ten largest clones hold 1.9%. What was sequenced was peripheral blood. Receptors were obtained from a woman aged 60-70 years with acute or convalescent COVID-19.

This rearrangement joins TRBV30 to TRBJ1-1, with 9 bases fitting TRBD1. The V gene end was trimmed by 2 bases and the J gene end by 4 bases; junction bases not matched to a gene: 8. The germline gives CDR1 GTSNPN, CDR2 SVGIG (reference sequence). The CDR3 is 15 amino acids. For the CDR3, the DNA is TGTGCCTGGAGTCCCCGGGGACAGGGCGTCACTGAAGCTTTCTTT. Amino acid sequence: CAWSPRGQGVTEAFF.

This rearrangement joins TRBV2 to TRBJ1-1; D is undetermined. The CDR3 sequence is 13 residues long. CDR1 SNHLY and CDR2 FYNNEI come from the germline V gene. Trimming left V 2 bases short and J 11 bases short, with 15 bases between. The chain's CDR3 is CASSERRPKEAFF. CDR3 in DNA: TGTGCCAGCAGTGAACGCCGGCCAAAGGAGGCTTTCTTT.

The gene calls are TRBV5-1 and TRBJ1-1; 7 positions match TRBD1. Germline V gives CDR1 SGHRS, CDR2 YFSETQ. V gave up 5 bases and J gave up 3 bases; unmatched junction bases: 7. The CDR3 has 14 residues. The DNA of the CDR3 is TGCGCCAGCAGTACACAGGGGCCCTACACTGAAGCTTTCTTT. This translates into CASSTQGPYTEAFF. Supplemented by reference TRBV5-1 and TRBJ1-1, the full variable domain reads KAGVTQTPRYLIKTRGQQVTLSCSPISGHRSVSWYQQTPGQGLQFLFEYFSETQRNKGNFPGRFSGRQFSNSRSEMNVSTLELGDSALYLCASSTQGPYTEAFFGQGTRLTVV.

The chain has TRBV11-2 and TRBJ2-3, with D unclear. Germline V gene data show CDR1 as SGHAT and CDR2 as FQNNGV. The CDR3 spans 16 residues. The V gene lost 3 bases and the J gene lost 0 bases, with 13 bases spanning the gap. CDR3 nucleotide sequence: TGTGCCAGCAGCTTTGTCCCTGGGCCAAGCACAGATACGCAGTATTTT. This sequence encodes CASSFVPGPSTDTQYF.

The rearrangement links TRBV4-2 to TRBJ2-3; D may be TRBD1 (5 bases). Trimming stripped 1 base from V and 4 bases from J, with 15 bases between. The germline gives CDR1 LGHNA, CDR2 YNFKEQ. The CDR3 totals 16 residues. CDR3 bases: TGTGCCAGCAGCCAAGTGATCTTCAGGGCCCCAGATACGCAGTATTTT. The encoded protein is CASSQVIFRAPDTQYF.

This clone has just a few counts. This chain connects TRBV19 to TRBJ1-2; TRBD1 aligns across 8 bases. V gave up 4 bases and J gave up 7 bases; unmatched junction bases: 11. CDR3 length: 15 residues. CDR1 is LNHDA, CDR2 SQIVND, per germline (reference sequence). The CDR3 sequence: CASSRWQGAFSGYTF. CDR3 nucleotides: TGTGCCAGTAGTAGGTGGCAGGGGGCTTTTTCTGGCTACACCTTC.

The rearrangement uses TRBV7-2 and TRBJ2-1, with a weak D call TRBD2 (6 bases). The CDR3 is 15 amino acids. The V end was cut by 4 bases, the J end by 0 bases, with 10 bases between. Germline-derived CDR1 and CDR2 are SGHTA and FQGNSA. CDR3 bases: TGTGCCAGCAGCTGGGACTTGAGCTCCTACAATGAGCAGTTCTTC. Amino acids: CASSWDLSSYNEQFF.

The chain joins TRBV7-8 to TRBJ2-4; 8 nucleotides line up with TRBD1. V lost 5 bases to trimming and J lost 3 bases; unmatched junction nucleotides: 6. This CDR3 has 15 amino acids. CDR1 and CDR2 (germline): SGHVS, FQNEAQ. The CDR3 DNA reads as TGTGCCAGCAGCGACAGGGGCAATGACAAAAACATTCAGTACTTC. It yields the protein CASSDRGNDKNIQYF.

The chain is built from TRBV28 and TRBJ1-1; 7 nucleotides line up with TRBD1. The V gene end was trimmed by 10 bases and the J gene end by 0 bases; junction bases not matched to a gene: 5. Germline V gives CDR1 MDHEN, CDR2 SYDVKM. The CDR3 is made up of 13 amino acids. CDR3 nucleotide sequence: TGTGCCACCCTGGACAGGATGAACACTGAAGCTTTCTTT. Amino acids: CATLDRMNTEAFF.

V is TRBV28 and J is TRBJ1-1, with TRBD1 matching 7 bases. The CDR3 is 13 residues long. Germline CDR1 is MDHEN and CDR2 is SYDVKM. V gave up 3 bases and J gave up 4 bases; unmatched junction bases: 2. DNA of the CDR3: TGTGCCAGCAGTTTGGACAGGCGCACTGAAGCTTTCTTT. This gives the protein CASSLDRRTEAFF.

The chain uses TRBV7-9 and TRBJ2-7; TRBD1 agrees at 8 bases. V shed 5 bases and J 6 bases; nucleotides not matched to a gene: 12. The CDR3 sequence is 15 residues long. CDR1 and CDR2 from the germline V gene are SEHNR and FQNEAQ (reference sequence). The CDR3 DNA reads TGTGCCAGCAGCGCTAGGGACAGGACAGTCGCCGAGCAGTACTTC. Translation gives CASSARDRTVAEQYF.

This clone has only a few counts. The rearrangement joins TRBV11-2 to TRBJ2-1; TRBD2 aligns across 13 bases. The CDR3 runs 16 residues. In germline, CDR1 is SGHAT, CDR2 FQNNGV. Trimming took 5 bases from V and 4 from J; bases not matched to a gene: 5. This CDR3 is CASSIGLAGVYNEQFF. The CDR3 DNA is TGTGCCAGCAGCATCGGACTAGCGGGAGTGTACAATGAGCAGTTCTTC.

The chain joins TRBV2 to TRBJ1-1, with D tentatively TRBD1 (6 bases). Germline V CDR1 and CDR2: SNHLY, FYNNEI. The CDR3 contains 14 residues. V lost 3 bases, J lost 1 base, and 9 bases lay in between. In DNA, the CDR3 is TGTGCCAGCAGTGACCTAGGGGGGAACACTGAAGCTTTCTTT. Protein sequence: CASSDLGGNTEAFF.

CDR3 sequence: CASARDRDNEQFF. CDR3 coding DNA: TGTGCCAGCGCCAGGGACAGAGACAATGAGCAGTTCTTC. The chain couples TRBV27 to TRBJ2-1, with 7 bases identical to TRBD1. Germline V gene sequence: CDR1 MNHEY, CDR2 SMNVEV (reference sequence). Trimming at V came to 8 bases and at J to 5 bases, leaving 6 bases not matched to a gene. The CDR3 runs to 13 residues.

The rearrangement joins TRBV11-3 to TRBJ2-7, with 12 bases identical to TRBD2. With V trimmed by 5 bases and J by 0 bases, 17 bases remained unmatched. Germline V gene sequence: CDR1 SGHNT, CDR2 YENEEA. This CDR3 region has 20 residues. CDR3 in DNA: TGTGCCAGCAGCCGATTAGCCCCAGCTAGCGGGAGGGCGTCCTCCTACGAGCAGTACTTC. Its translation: CASSRLAPASGRASSYEQYF.

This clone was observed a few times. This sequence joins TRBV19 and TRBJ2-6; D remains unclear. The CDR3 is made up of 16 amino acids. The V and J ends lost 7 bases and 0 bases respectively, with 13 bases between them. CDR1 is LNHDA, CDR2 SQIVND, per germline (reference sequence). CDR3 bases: TGTGCCAGTATCCGTTCCGTGTCCTCTGGGGCCAACGTCCTGACTTTC. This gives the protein CASIRSVSSGANVLTF.

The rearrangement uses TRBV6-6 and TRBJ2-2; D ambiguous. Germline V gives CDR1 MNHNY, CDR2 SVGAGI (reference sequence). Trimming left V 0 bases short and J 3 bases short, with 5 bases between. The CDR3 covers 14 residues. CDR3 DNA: TGTGCCAGCAGTTACTCCCCCGACACCGGGGAGCTGTTTTTT. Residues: CASSYSPDTGELFF.

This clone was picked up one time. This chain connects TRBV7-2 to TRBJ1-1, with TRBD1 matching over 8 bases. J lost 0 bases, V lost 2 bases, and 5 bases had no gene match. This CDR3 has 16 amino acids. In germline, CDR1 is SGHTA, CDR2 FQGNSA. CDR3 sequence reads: CASSLTPGGLNTEAFF. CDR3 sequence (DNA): TGTGCCAGCAGCTTAACCCCAGGGGGCCTGAACACTGAAGCTTTCTTT.

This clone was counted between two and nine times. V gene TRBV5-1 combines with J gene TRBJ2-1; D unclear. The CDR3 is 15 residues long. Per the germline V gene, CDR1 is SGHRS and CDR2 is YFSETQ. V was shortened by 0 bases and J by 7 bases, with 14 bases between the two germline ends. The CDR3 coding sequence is TGCGCCAGCAGCTTGGGACCGCCAGGTTTGAATGAGCAGTTCTTC. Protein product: CASSLGPPGLNEQFF.